The 30 T cell receptor beta chains below all came from one sample that was sequenced in a study of OX40 agonist ivuxolimab in advanced cancers. Some clones are missing from TCRdb's copy, which holds only in-frame ones; the method was immunoSEQ multiplex PCR. The sample carries some 5,100 clones, roughly 90% recorded once. This sample comprised CD4+ or CD8+ T cells sorted from blood, obtained in a trial of the OX40 agonist ivuxolimab. These receptor sequences come from an adult with an advanced solid tumor such as melanoma, head and neck, liver or kidney cancer.

The chain employs TRBV11-1 and TRBJ2-1; tentatively, D is TRBD2 (6 bases). Deletions cut 1 base from V and 5 bases from J, with 9 bases between. CDR1 is SGHAT and CDR2 is FQDESV in the germline V gene (reference sequence). The CDR3 extends over 14 amino acids. The CDR3 DNA reads TGTGCCAGCAGCTTAGTGGGACTGAACAATGAGCAGTTCTTC. It yields the protein CASSLVGLNNEQFF.

V is TRBV27 and J is TRBJ2-5; 9 bases agree with TRBD2. Per the germline V gene, CDR1 is MNHEY and CDR2 is SMNVEV (reference sequence). The trim removed 2 bases at V and 2 bases at J, leaving 3 bases unmatched. There are 15 residues in the CDR3. CDR3 sequence (DNA): TGTGCCAGCAGTTTACTAGCGGGAATTCAAGAGACCCAGTACTTC. Encoded protein: CASSLLAGIQETQYF.

This chain joins TRBV7-3 and TRBJ1-4, with D perhaps TRBD1 (6 bases). Trimming stripped 5 bases from V and 4 bases from J, with 26 bases between. This CDR3 is built from 19 residues. CDR1 and CDR2 from the germline V gene are SGHTA and FQGTGA. CDR3: CASSPPRGSPGAYNEKLFF. DNA of the CDR3: TGTGCCAGCAGCCCCCCCAGGGGCTCGCCAGGGGCATATAATGAAAAACTGTTTTTT.

This chain uses TRBV15 with TRBJ1-5; D is unresolved. CDR3 length: 14 residues. Looked up from germline, CDR1 is LNHNV and CDR2 is YYDKDF (reference sequence). V was clipped by 6 bases and J by 1 base, with 10 bases between them. CDR3 region: CATSQTRSNQPQHF. CDR3 in DNA: TGTGCCACCAGTCAGACAAGAAGCAATCAGCCCCAGCATTTT. The whole variable domain, filled in from reference TRBV15 and TRBJ1-5, reads DAMVIQNPRYQVTQFGKPVTLSCSQTLNHNVMYWYQQKSSQAPKLLFHYYDKDFNNEADTPDNFQSRRPNTSFCFLDIRSPGLGDTAMYLCATSQTRSNQPQHFGDGTRLSIL.

The gene calls are TRBV4-1 and TRBJ1-1; a possible D gene is TRBD1 (6 bases). The CDR3 covers 13 residues. CDR1 and CDR2 (germline): MGHRA, YSYEKL. Deletions cut 3 bases from V and 1 base from J, with 6 bases between. CDR3 protein: CASSQTGNTEAFF. In DNA, the CDR3 is TGCGCCAGCAGCCAGACAGGGAACACTGAAGCTTTCTTT.

This rearrangement joins TRBV7-9 to TRBJ1-6; 7 positions agree with TRBD1. Germline V gene lookup returns CDR1 SEHNR and CDR2 FQNEAQ (reference sequence). The CDR3 extends over 16 amino acids. V shed 0 bases and J 7 bases; nucleotides not matched to a gene: 6. The CDR3 DNA follows: TGTGCCAGCAGCTTAGCTTGGGACAGTCAGAATTCACCCCTCCACTTT. Protein product: CASSLAWDSQNSPLHF.

The chain combines TRBV13 with TRBJ2-7; 9 positions agree with TRBD1. The length of the CDR3 is 14 residues. The V gene's germline CDR1 is PRHDT and CDR2 FYEKMQ (reference sequence). Germline trimming cut 5 bases from V and 4 bases from J; bases unmatched to any gene: 6. The chain's CDR3 is CASSARQGGYEQYF. The CDR3 coding sequence is TGTGCCAGCAGCGCCAGACAGGGGGGGTACGAGCAGTACTTC.

V usage is TRBV27 and J usage is TRBJ2-7; D is possibly TRBD1 (6 bases). Trimming took 3 bases from V and 4 from J, leaving 10 bases between them. The germline V gene encodes CDR1 MNHEY and CDR2 SMNVEV (reference sequence). The CDR3 extends over 13 amino acids. CDR3 bases: TGTGCCAGCAGTTTGGGCAGGGGTTACGAGCAGTACTTC. Translated: CASSLGRGYEQYF.

The chain carries TRBV5-1 and TRBJ2-7, with 9 bases aligning to TRBD1. V lost 3 bases, J lost 2 bases, and 12 bases stayed unmatched. The CDR3 is 17 amino acids. In germline, CDR1 is SGHRS, CDR2 YFSETQ. The DNA of the CDR3 is TGCGCCAGCAGCTATGGGACAGGGCTGCCCCGAACCTACGAGCAGTACTTC. Protein product: CASSYGTGLPRTYEQYF. Looking up the rest from reference TRBV5-1 and TRBJ2-7 gives the full variable domain: KAGVTQTPRYLIKTRGQQVTLSCSPISGHRSVSWYQQTPGQGLQFLFEYFSETQRNKGNFPGRFSGRQFSNSRSEMNVSTLELGDSALYLCASSYGTGLPRTYEQYFGPGTRLTVT.

Points on this clone: Within the sample, other DNA sequences also encode this same CDR3. The rearrangement joins TRBV7-6 to TRBJ2-3; D gene ambiguous. The CDR3 totals 14 residues. Germline V CDR1 and CDR2: SGHVS, FNYEAQ. Trimming removed 0 bases from V and 2 bases from J, with 6 bases in between. The CDR3 region has the DNA TGTGCCAGCAGCTTAGCGGGAAACACAGATACGCAGTATTTT. This sequence encodes CASSLAGNTDTQYF.

This clone was recorded only once. This rearrangement joins TRBV27 to TRBJ2-5; D might be TRBD1 (5 bases). CDR1 MNHEY and CDR2 SMNVEV come from the germline V gene (reference sequence). V was pared by 0 bases and J by 4 bases, with 15 bases between. The CDR3 covers 16 residues. This CDR3 is CASSLSKGHVLETQYF. CDR3 coding DNA: TGTGCCAGCAGTTTATCGAAGGGGCACGTCTTAGAGACCCAGTACTTC.

The chain carries TRBV27 and TRBJ2-1; D is perhaps TRBD2 (6 bases). The length of the CDR3 is 14 residues. The V and J ends lost 1 base and 6 bases respectively, with 10 bases between them. CDR1 and CDR2 from the germline V gene are MNHEY and SMNVEV (reference sequence). CDR3: CASSLFGTVNEQFF. The DNA of the CDR3 is TGTGCCAGCAGTTTATTCGGGACTGTCAATGAGCAGTTCTTC.

This chain connects TRBV2 to TRBJ2-5; 12 nucleotides align to TRBD1. Per the germline V gene, CDR1 is SNHLY and CDR2 is FYNNEI. The CDR3 is 13 residues long. Trimming removed 10 bases from V and 5 bases from J; junction bases left unmatched: 5. The CDR3 region is CANRDRGRETQYF. For the CDR3, the DNA is TGTGCCAACCGGGACAGGGGGCGTGAGACCCAGTACTTC.

This chain uses TRBV6-1 with TRBJ2-1; 8 bases align to TRBD2. From germline, CDR1 is MNHNS and CDR2 SASEGT. Trimming took 5 bases from V and 0 from J; bases not matched to a gene: 3. The length of the CDR3 is 15 residues. The CDR3: CASSPTSGSYNEQFF. CDR3 sequence (DNA): TGTGCCAGCAGTCCTACTAGCGGCTCCTACAATGAGCAGTTCTTC.

This clone was seen a single time. This chain uses TRBV27 with TRBJ2-1; 12 bases align to TRBD1. This CDR3 has 15 amino acids. Germline CDR1 and CDR2: MNHEY and SMNVEV (reference sequence). V trimming: 0 bases; J trimming: 9 bases; junction bases outside the gene matches: 3. Here the CDR3 DNA reads TGTGCCAGCAGTTTATCGGGACAGGGGGCAGGTGAGCAGTTCTTC. Its protein product is CASSLSGQGAGEQFF.

The rearrangement joins TRBV10-3 to TRBJ2-7, with a tentative D call TRBD2 (6 bases). The CDR3 contains 13 residues. From germline, CDR1 is ENHRY and CDR2 SYGVKD. With 2 bases removed from V and 5 bases from J, the gap between germline ends came to 10 bases. The chain's CDR3 is CAISEREFDEQYF. In nucleotides, the CDR3 is TGTGCCATCAGTGAGCGGGAGTTCGACGAGCAGTACTTC.

V is TRBV27 and J is TRBJ2-3; 9 nucleotides line up with TRBD2. V lost 7 bases to trimming and J lost 0 bases; unmatched junction nucleotides: 8. From germline, CDR1 is MNHEY and CDR2 SMNVEV (reference sequence). The length of the CDR3 is 16 residues. This chain's CDR3 is CASTPFSGSSTDTQYF. The CDR3, as DNA: TGTGCCAGCACTCCCTTTAGCGGGAGTAGCACAGATACGCAGTATTTT.

The chain uses TRBV27 and TRBJ1-1; D perhaps matches TRBD1 (5 bases). The CDR3 runs 13 residues. CDR1 MNHEY and CDR2 SMNVEV come from the germline V gene (reference sequence). The V end lost 3 bases, the J end lost 2 bases, and 7 bases lay between the germline ends. The CDR3 bases are TGTGCCAGCAGTTTGGGGGGAAACACTGAAGCTTTCTTT. It translates to CASSLGGNTEAFF.

The chain joins TRBV27 to TRBJ2-1; D ambiguous. CDR3 length: 14 residues. Trimming cost V 0 bases and J 4 bases, with 7 bases left between them. CDR1 is MNHEY and CDR2 is SMNVEV in the germline V gene (reference sequence). The CDR3 coding sequence is TGTGCCAGCAGTTTATCGGGCAGATACAATGAGCAGTTCTTC. Translation gives CASSLSGRYNEQFF.

V gene TRBV7-2 combines with J gene TRBJ2-7, with TRBD1 matching 9 bases. Per the germline V gene, CDR1 is SGHTA and CDR2 is FQGNSA. CDR3 length equals 16 residues. V dropped 5 bases and J dropped 2; count of bases not matched to a gene: 10. CDR3 sequence (DNA): TGTGCCAGCAGCCACATTACTGGGGACAGGGCCTACGAGCAGTACTTC. Translation: CASSHITGDRAYEQYF.

This rearrangement joins TRBV29-1 to TRBJ2-7; 7 bases line up with TRBD2. The CDR3 extends over 15 amino acids. Germline V CDR1 and CDR2: SQVTM, ANQGSEA. V gave up 5 bases and J gave up 3 bases; unmatched junction bases: 13. CDR3: CSVTRAGENLYEQYF. The DNA of the CDR3 is TGCAGCGTTACGAGGGCGGGGGAGAACCTCTACGAGCAGTACTTC.

This clone was detected only once. The gene calls are TRBV21-1 and TRBJ1-1; the table's D gene call, TRBD1, was not cross checked with the DNA. TRBV21-1 is listed as a pseudogene. The CDR3 runs 13 residues. The CDR3 nucleotides are TGTGCCAGCAGCAAAAAAGGGGACACTGAAGCTTTCTTT. Protein: CASSKKGDTEAFF.

This clone came up a few times. This chain joins TRBV4-2 and TRBJ2-1; 7 bases fit TRBD2. CDR1 and CDR2 (germline): LGHNA, YNFKEQ. This CDR3 is built from 17 residues. J lost 0 bases, V lost 0 bases, and 5 bases had no gene match. The CDR3 loop is CASSQEASGSSYNEQFF. The CDR3 coding sequence is TGTGCCAGCAGCCAAGAAGCTAGCGGTAGCTCCTACAATGAGCAGTTCTTC.

The chain employs TRBV6-5 and TRBJ1-1; possible D gene TRBD1, 5 bases. V was clipped by 5 bases and J by 6 bases, with 19 bases between them. Looked up from germline, CDR1 is MNHEY and CDR2 is SVGAGI. This CDR3 comprises 15 residues. CDR3 bases: TGTGCCAGCAGTCCCGGGGGAGGGGTACGTTCTGAAGCTTTCTTT. It translates to CASSPGGGVRSEAFF.

The chain uses TRBV18 and TRBJ2-5; 7 nucleotides agree with TRBD1. V shed 3 bases and J 2 bases; nucleotides not matched to a gene: 6. Looked up from germline, CDR1 is KGHSH and CDR2 is LQKENI. CDR3 length: 15 amino acids. The CDR3 loop is CASSPPGTAQETQYF. The CDR3 region has the DNA TGTGCCAGCTCACCCCCCGGGACAGCACAAGAGACCCAGTACTTC.

The chain joins TRBV5-6 to TRBJ2-6; 7 bases fit TRBD1. The CDR3 extends over 17 amino acids. V dropped 4 bases and J dropped 0; count of bases not matched to a gene: 7. CDR1 and CDR2 from the germline V gene are SGHDT and YYEEEE. The CDR3 spells CASSARAGGSGANVLTF. CDR3 in DNA: TGTGCCAGCAGCGCTAGGGCAGGGGGCTCTGGGGCCAACGTCCTGACTTTC.

The V call is TRBV10-1, the J call TRBJ2-2; TRBD1 or TRBD2 may be the D gene (5 bases each). CDR3 length equals 15 residues. Trimming took 3 bases from V and 3 from J, leaving 11 bases between them. Germline-derived CDR1 and CDR2 are WNHNN and SYGVQD (reference sequence). The CDR3 region is CASSEGDGYTGELFF. CDR3 DNA: TGCGCCAGCAGTGAAGGGGACGGGTACACCGGGGAGCTGTTTTTT.

This clone was found once. V gene TRBV9 combines with J gene TRBJ2-1; 7 nucleotides agree with TRBD2. Trimming at V came to 4 bases and at J to 8 bases, leaving 6 bases not matched to a gene. CDR3 size: 13 residues. Germline CDR1 and CDR2: SGDLS and YYNGEE. CDR3 in amino acids: CASSSWGGDEQFF. For the CDR3, the DNA is TGTGCCAGCAGCTCATGGGGGGGAGATGAGCAGTTCTTC.

This clone was picked up a small number of times. This chain links TRBV11-2 with TRBJ2-1; no reliable D call. This CDR3 contains 14 residues. V was clipped by 5 bases and J by 2 bases, with 10 bases between them. Germline-derived CDR1 and CDR2 are SGHAT and FQNNGV. The CDR3 DNA follows: TGTGCCAGCAGCCCTCCGCCCACCTACAATGAGCAGTTCTTC. This sequence encodes CASSPPPTYNEQFF.

The chain links TRBV4-1 to TRBJ2-1, with D perhaps given as TRBD1 or TRBD2 (5 bases each). The CDR3 contains 18 residues. V was shortened by 3 bases and J by 7 bases, with 25 bases between the two germline ends. The V gene's germline CDR1 is MGHRA and CDR2 YSYEKL. CDR3 sequence (DNA): TGCGCCAGCAGCCACCGAGAGGGGACGGGTCCTCTGGGGAATGAGCAGTTCTTC. Protein: CASSHREGTGPLGNEQFF.